This T cell receptor (beta chain) came from a study of sequential checkpoint blockade in melanoma. Study-level information: DNA from some 84 pretreatment tumor samples underwent TCRβ immunosequencing. Study-wide findings and caveats: Response in arm A was associated with pretreatment TIL clonality. About 30 times likelier clinical benefit followed increased tumor T-cell fraction and clonality.

With V trimmed by 0 bases and J by 7 bases, 12 bases remained unmatched. The germline CDR1 and CDR2 sequences are MNHGY and SAAAGT. This CDR3 has 16 residues. To note about this clone: The antigen remains undetermined.

Sequenced by immunoSEQ multiplex PCR; TCRdb stores in-frame clones only, minus some. The sample contains some 9,600 clones, less than 25% of which appear only once. Described treatment: randomized to nivolumab then ipilimumab (arm A) or the reverse (arm B). No patient had prior DNA-damaging chemotherapy. This chain connects TRBV6-8 to TRBJ2-7; 7 bases fit TRBD2. This material consisted of tumor tissue (inferred from file names), taken from a patient given nivolumab and ipilimumab in sequence. The receptor's source is a human donor with melanoma. The CDR3 protein is CASSYSATSTLGEQYF. CDR3 nucleotide sequence: TGTGCCAGCAGTTACTCGGCGACTAGCACTCTAGGGGAGCAGTACTTC.